This T cell receptor (beta chain) emerged from a study of post-analysis software for immune sequencing data. Across the study: Relapsing-remitting, secondary progressive and progressive-relapsing multiple sclerosis were all included among the disease courses.

Worth noting for this clonotype: Its target is not known.

Trimming removed 4 bases from V and 4 bases from J, with 11 bases in between. There are 14 residues in the CDR3. Germline V gene data show CDR1 as SGHTA and CDR2 as FQGNSA. Points from the study as a whole: When the samples were clustered directly with F measure, those that had been prepared in the same batch showed strong co-clustering. There were five or six TRBV segments more frequent in patients than controls, and TRBV5-6, TRBV5-1 and TRBV20-1 were among them.

Tagging with unique molecular identifiers was a feature of the TCR beta cDNA libraries. TCRdb used MiXCR to reprocess the PCR reads, holding one entry per CDR3 protein. The sample has roughly 540,000 distinct CDR3 sequences, roughly 34% seen once. The chain recombines TRBV7-2 with TRBJ2-1, with D tentatively TRBD2 (6 bases). This clonotype was sampled from a girl aged 2-17 years with multiple sclerosis. Material for sequencing was blood. CDR3 region: CASSCLRGYNEQFF. CDR3 DNA: TGTGCCAGCAGCTGTCTCCGGGGGTACAATGAGCAGTTCTTC. Full variable domain (outside the CDR3, taken from reference TRBV7-2 and TRBJ2-1): GAGVSQSPSNKVTEKGKDVELRCDPISGHTALYWYRQSLGQGLEFLIYFQGNSAPDKSGLPSDRFSAERTGGSVSTLTIQRTQQEDSAVYLCASSCLRGYNEQFFGPGTRLTVL.